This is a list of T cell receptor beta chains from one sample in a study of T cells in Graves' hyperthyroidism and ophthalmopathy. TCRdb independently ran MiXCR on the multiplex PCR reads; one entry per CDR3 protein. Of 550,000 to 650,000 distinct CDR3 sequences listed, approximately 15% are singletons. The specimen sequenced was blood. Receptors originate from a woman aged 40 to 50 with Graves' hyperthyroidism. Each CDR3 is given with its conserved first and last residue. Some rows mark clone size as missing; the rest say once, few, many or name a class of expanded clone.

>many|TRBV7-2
CASSPSGSRTDTQYF
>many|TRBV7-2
CASSLGVWAMEADTQYF
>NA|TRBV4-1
CASSQVQPIYGYTF
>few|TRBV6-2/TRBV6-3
CASSSGQWAFF
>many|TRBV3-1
CASSQSSGSYEQYF
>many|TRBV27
CATRTAGGVYEQYF
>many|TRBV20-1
CSARGYASDDYEQYF
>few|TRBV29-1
CSVRQDSGELFF
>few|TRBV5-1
CASSLDGTFDEKLFF
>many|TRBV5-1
CASNPGGGEIGEQYF
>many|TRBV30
CAWREQATNEKLFF
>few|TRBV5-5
CASTKPRTGRNTEAFF
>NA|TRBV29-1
CSVLDNPYEQYF
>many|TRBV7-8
CASSLGAGRLSTGELFF
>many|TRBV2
CASSDDRGLAGDYEQYF
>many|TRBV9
CASSGRQQGTSMSYTF
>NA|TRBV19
CASSIQGAVGELFF
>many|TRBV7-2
CASSLARLSSYNEQFF
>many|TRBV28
CASSLSGTSGSNEQFF
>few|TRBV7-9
CASSLGTGDDYGYTF
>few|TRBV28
CASLGTGYGDTQYF
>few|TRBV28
CASSSSSGPGVSSTDTQYF
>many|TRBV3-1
CASSQWPRDNEQFF
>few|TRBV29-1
CSVRDTSPPYEQYF
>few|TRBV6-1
CASSPVTSGNYEQYF
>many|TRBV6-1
CASSPGLAGGTQAGELFF
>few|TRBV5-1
CASSAGASSGTDTQYF
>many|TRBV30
CAWSARTNSTDTQYF
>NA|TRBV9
CASSPRTGMNEQFF
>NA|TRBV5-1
CASSLGGTSGRAVETQYF
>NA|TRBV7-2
CASSTRTSGSKTGELFF
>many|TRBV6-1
CASSESFFGGRENEQFF
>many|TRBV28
CASSWGRGVEAFF
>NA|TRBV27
CASRGSGRSEKLFF